This TCR beta chain emerged from a study of blood T cell repertoires in COVID-19. Turning to the study itself: Nucleic acid was either cDNA or gDNA, and it came from T cells, B-cell-depleted T cells, or PBMCs.

How the authors handled the data: Estimation of nucleated cell counts was performed using reference gene primer amplification. Libraries were prepared by immunoSEQ multiplex PCR; TCRdb keeps only in-frame clonotypes and omits some of them. The V and J calls and clone size were taken over from that table, and D and trimming were inferred from the DNA. The sample has 140,000 or so clones; roughly 85% are singletons. Material: peripheral blood. The receptor's source is a man in his forties or fifties with acute or convalescent COVID-19.

CDR3 nucleotide sequence: TGCAGCGCGTTACAGGGTGACACTGAAGCTTTCTTT. It is translated as CSALQGDTEAFF. V and J are TRBV29-1 and TRBJ1-1; D possibly corresponds to TRBD1 (6 bases). Trimming removed 7 bases from V and 3 bases from J, with 12 bases in between. CDR3 length: 12 residues. Looked up from germline, CDR1 is SQVTM and CDR2 is ANQGSEA. Drawing the rest from reference TRBV29-1 and TRBJ1-1, the complete variable domain is SAVISQKPSRDICQRGTSLTIQCQVDSQVTMMFWYRQQPGQSLTLIATANQGSEATYESGFVIDKFPISRPNLTFSTLTVSNMSPEDSSIYLCSALQGDTEAFFGQGTRLTVV.